Given below is one TCR beta chain in context. These data come from a study of blood T cell repertoires in COVID-19. Study in general: Researchers got acute and convalescent COVID-19 samples from the United States, Italy and Spain. T cells, B-cell-depleted T cells, or PBMCs provided the cDNA or gDNA that served as material.

Those who participated ranged in age from about 18 to 89 years and resided in about two dozen US areas. Participant reports of clinical history set cohort assignment. TCRdb's table, derived via immunoSEQ multiplex PCR, lists solely in-frame clones and lacks some. The sample lists roughly 280,000 clones, approximately 89% occurring once. The sequence was collected from a man in his forties or fifties who had been exposed to COVID-19. The specimen was PBMCs or T cells enriched from blood (not recorded which).

CDR3 coding DNA: TGTGCCAGCAGCTTATATGGACAGGGAAGCAATCAGCCCCAGCATTTT. Protein product: CASSLYGQGSNQPQHF. The chain couples TRBV7-2 to TRBJ1-5; 8 positions agree with TRBD1. Trimming at V came to 2 bases and at J to 1 base, leaving 4 bases not matched to a gene. The V gene's germline CDR1 is SGHTA and CDR2 FQGNSA. The CDR3 totals 16 residues.